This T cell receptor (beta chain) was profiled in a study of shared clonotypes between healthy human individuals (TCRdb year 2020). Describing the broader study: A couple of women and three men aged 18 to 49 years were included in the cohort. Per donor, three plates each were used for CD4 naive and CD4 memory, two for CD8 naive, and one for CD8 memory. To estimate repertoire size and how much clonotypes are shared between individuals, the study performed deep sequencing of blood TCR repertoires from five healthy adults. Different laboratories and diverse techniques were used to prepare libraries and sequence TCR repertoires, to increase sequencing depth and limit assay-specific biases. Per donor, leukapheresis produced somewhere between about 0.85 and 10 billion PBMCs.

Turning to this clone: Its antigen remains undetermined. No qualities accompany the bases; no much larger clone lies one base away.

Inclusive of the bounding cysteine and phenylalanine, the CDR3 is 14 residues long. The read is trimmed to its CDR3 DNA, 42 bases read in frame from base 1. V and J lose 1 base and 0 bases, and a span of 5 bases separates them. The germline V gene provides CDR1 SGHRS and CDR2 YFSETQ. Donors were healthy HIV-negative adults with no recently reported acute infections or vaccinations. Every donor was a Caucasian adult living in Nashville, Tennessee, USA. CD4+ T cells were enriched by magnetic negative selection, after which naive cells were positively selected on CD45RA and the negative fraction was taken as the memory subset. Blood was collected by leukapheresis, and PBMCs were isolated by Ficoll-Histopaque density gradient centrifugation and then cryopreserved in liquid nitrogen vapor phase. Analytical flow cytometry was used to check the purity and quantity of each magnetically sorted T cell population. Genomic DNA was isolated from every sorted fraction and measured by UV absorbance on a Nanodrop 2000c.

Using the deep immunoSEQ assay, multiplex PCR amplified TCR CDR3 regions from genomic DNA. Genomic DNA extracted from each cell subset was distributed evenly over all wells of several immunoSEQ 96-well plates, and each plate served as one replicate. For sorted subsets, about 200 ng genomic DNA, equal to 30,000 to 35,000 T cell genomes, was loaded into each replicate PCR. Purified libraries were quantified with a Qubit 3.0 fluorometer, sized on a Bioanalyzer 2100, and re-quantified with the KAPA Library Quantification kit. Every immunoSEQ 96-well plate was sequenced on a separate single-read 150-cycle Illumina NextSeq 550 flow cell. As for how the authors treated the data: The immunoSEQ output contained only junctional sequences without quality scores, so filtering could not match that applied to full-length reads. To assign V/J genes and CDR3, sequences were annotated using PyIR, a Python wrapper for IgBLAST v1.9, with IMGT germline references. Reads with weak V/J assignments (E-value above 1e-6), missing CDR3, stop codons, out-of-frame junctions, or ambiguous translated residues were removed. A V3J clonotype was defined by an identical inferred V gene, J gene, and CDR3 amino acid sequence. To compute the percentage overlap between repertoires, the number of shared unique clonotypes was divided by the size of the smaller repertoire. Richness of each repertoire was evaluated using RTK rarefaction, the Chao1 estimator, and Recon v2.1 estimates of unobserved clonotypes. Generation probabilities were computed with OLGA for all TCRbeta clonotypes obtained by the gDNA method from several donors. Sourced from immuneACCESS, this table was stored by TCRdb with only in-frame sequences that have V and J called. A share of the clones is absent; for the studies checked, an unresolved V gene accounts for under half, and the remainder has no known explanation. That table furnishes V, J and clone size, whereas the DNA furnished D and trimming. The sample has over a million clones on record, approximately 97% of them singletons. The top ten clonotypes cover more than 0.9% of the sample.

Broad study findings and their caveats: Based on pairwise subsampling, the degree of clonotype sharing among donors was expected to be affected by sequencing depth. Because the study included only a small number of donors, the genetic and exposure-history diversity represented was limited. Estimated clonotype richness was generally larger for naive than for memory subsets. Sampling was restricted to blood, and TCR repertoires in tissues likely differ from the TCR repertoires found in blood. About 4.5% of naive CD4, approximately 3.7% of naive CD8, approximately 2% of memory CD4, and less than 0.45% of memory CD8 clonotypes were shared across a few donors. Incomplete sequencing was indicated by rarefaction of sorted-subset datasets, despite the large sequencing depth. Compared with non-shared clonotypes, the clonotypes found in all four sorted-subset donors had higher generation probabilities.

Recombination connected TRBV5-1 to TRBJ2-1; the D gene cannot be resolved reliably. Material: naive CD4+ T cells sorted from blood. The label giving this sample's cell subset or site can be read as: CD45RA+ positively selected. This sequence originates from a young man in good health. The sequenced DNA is TGCGCCAGCAGCTTGTCCCCCTCCTACAATGAGCAGTTCTTC. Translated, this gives CASSLSPSYNEQFF.